The clone carrying this T cell receptor beta chain has more than one count but fewer than ten. Its antigen is unknown. V lost 4 bases and J 0 bases, leaving 15 bases between the germline ends. This CDR3 has 15 residues. The germline V gene encodes CDR1 GTSNPN and CDR2 SVGIG (reference sequence). Clones were read by immunoSEQ multiplex PCR, and TCRdb kept only the in-frame ones, dropping some. In the table there are approximately 86,000 clones, about nine tenths of which are singletons. This record comes from a study of T cell repertoires and HLA-DP antigens. Study-wide context: A couple of male donors and one female donor spanned ages 18-to-29 through 60-to-69. Average DNA input: 218.4 ng for CD137+CD4+ sorts, around 1,300 ng pre-culture.

The receptor comes from a man aged 50-60 years in good health and CMV-seronegative. Sequences were obtained from CD4+ T cells from PBMCs. The chain uses TRBV30 and TRBJ1-1; the D is unclear. CDR3 sequence: CAWKRAGIMNTEAFF. In DNA form, the CDR3 reads TGTGCCTGGAAACGAGCTGGGATTATGAACACTGAAGCTTTCTTT. The whole variable domain, remainder taken from reference TRBV30 and TRBJ1-1, is SQTIHQWPATLVQPVGSPLSLECTVEGTSNPNLYWYRQAAGRGLQLLFYSVGIGQISSEVPQNLSASRPQDRQFILSSKKLLLSDSGFYLCAWKRAGIMNTEAFFGQGTRLTVV.